This TCR beta chain is drawn from a study of blood T cell repertoires in COVID-19. In the study overall: The study drew acute and convalescent COVID-19 samples from the United States, Italy and Spain. Sources were T cells, B-cell-depleted T cells, or PBMCs; the material itself was cDNA or gDNA.

There are a few counts of this clone. Per the original methods: Reference gene primer amplification gave estimated nucleated cell counts. Generated by immunoSEQ multiplex PCR, the TCRdb table keeps only in-frame clones and is missing some. The V and J calls and the clone size are those of that table, but D and trimming were determined from the DNA. The sample contains a few hundred thousand clones, roughly 90% of which appear only once. Germline V gives CDR1 MNHEY, CDR2 SVGEGT. The CDR3 is 14 amino acids. V was pared by 6 bases and J by 8 bases, with 8 bases of the junction left unmatched. Participants had their cohort set by participant-reported clinical history.

The sequencing sample was made of PBMCs or T cells enriched from blood (not recorded which). The TCR originated in a woman between 18 and 30 years old who had been exposed to COVID-19. The rearrangement links TRBV6-2 or TRBV6-3 to TRBJ2-1; 9 bases align to TRBD2. The CDR3 DNA is TGTGCCAGCAGCGGCGCGGGGGGGCCGGATGAGCAGTTCTTC. Residues: CASSGAGGPDEQFF.